This note documents a single T cell receptor beta chain sequence. CDR3 length equals 17 residues. Germline loops: CDR1 LGHNA, CDR2 YSLEER. Trimming at V came to 0 bases and at J to 0 bases, leaving 4 bases not matched to a gene. These data originate in a study of T cell changes during pregnancy in multiple sclerosis. Profiling relied on immunoSEQ multiplex PCR, and the TCRdb table lists in-frame clones only, not all of them. The sample lists about 60,000 clones; 90% to 95% were seen once. The receptor was isolated from a female donor with multiple sclerosis, enrolled in a pregnancy study. The sequencing here drew on peripheral blood, taken in the first trimester of pregnancy. The chain is built from TRBV4-3 and TRBJ2-3; 9 bases map to TRBD2. The CDR3 DNA is TGCGCCAGCAGCCAAGATAAGACTAGCGGTAGCACAGATACGCAGTATTTT. Its protein is CASSQDKTSGSTDTQYF.